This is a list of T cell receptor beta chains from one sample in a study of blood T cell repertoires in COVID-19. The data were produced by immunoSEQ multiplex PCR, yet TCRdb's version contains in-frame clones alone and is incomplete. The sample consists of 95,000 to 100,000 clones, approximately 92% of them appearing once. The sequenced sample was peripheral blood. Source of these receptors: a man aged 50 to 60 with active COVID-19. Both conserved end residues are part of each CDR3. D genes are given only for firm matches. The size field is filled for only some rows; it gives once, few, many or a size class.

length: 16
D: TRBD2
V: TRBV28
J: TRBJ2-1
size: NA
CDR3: CASSLLASGSYNEQFF
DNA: TGTGCCAGCAGTTTATTGGCTAGCGGGAGTTACAATGAGCAGTTCTTC

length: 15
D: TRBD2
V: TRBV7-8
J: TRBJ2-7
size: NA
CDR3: CASSPPGLAGSEQYF
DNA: TGTGCCAGCAGCCCCCCCGGACTAGCGGGATCCGAGCAGTACTTC

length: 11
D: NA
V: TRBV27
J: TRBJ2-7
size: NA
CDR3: CASKPQGEQYF
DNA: TGTGCCAGCAAACCCCAGGGGGAGCAGTACTTC

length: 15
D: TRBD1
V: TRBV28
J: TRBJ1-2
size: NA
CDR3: CASSNSGGLIDGYTF
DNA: TGTGCCAGCAGTAATTCAGGGGGCCTAATAGATGGCTACACCTTC

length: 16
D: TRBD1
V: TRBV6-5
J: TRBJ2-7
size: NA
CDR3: CASSYSRTGGPYEQYF
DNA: TGTGCCAGCAGTTACTCCCGGACAGGGGGGCCCTACGAGCAGTACTTC

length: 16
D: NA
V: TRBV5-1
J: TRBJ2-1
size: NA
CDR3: CASSQGLLSSYNEQFF
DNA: TGCGCCAGCAGCCAGGGACTCCTGAGCTCCTACAATGAGCAGTTCTTC

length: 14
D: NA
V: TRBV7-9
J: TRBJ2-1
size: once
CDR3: CASTLGGAVYEQFF
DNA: TGTGCCAGCACCTTGGGGGGAGCGGTCTATGAGCAGTTCTTC

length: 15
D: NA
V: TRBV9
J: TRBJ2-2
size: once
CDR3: CASSVGAGETGELFF
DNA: TGTGCCAGCAGCGTAGGGGCAGGGGAAACCGGGGAGCTGTTTTTT

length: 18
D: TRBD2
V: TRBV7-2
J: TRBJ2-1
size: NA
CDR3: CASSEPLRTSGIMNEQFF
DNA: TGTGCCAGCAGCGAGCCCCTCAGAACTAGCGGGATAATGAATGAGCAGTTCTTC

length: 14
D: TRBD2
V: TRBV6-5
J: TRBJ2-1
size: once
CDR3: CASRERDLRNEQFF
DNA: TGTGCCAGCAGAGAGCGGGATTTGCGAAATGAGCAGTTCTTC